Listed here are 29 T cell receptor beta chains from one sample, sequenced in a study of identifying expanded T cells in peripheral blood. The method was immunoSEQ multiplex PCR; TCRdb's version includes in-frame clones alone and lacks a portion of them. The profile covers 70,000 to 95,000 clones, with roughly 90% appearing a single time and about 3.9% taken by the ten largest. The sequenced sample consisted of blood. These receptors all stem from a person aged 18-70 years in good health.

V is TRBV30 and J is TRBJ1-4, with D maybe TRBD1 (6 bases). The CDR3 loop spans 12 amino acids. Germline CDR1 and CDR2: GTSNPN and SVGIG (reference sequence). The CDR3 here is CASQGRNEKLFF. The CDR3 bases are TGTGCTTCACAGGGACGGAATGAAAAACTGTTTTTT.

The chain combines TRBV2 with TRBJ1-3; possibly TRBD1 for D (5 bases). CDR1 is SNHLY and CDR2 is FYNNEI in the germline V gene. Between the trimmed V and J ends, which lost 6 bases and 3 bases, there was a span of 15 bases. The CDR3 contains 15 residues. The CDR3 DNA is TGTGCCAGCAGGGACCGCGGGGCATTTGGAAACACCATATATTTT. Its translation is CASRDRGAFGNTIYF.

V and J are TRBV30 and TRBJ2-2; D gene unclear. Per germline, CDR1 GTSNPN and CDR2 SVGIG (reference sequence). The CDR3 is made up of 13 amino acids. V lost 2 bases and J 5 bases, leaving 9 bases between the germline ends. The CDR3 here is CAWSMGLTGELFF. CDR3 DNA: TGTGCCTGGAGTATGGGGTTAACCGGGGAGCTGTTTTTT.

The gene calls are TRBV25-1 and TRBJ2-1; D might be TRBD1 or TRBD2, each matching 5 bases. The ends were cut back, 8 bases at V and 3 bases at J, with 20 bases in the middle. The CDR3 totals 16 residues. In germline, CDR1 is MGHDK, CDR2 SYGVNS. The CDR3 DNA follows: TGTGCCAGCGGACGCACGCCCGGGACGGACTACAATGAGCAGTTCTTC. Its protein product is CASGRTPGTDYNEQFF.

The rearrangement joins TRBV28 to TRBJ2-7, with 7 positions matching TRBD1. CDR1 is MDHEN, CDR2 SYDVKM, per germline. This CDR3 has 13 amino acids. V dropped 4 bases and J dropped 3; count of bases not matched to a gene: 3. For the CDR3, the DNA is TGTGCCAGCAGTTCGGGACAGAACTACGAGCAGTACTTC. This encodes CASSSGQNYEQYF. Full variable domain (missing parts from reference TRBV28 and TRBJ2-7): DVKVTQSSRYLVKRTGEKVFLECVQDMDHENMFWYRQDPGLGLRLIYFSYDVKMKEKGDIPEGYSVSREKKERFSLILESASTNQTSMYLCASSSGQNYEQYFGPGTRLTVT.

The V call is TRBV7-2, the J call TRBJ2-1; 9 positions agree with TRBD2. The CDR3 extends over 16 amino acids. The germline V gene encodes CDR1 SGHTA and CDR2 FQGNSA. J was trimmed by 3 bases and V by 3 bases; bases with no gene match: 6. The CDR3 region is CASSLVRLAVYNEQFF. In DNA, the CDR3 is TGTGCCAGCAGCTTGGTGAGACTAGCGGTCTACAATGAGCAGTTCTTC.

The chain recombines TRBV7-8 with TRBJ2-7; the match to TRBD1 covers 10 bases. CDR1 is SGHVS and CDR2 is FQNEAQ in the germline V gene. The CDR3 spans 16 residues. The ends lost 3 bases at V and 7 bases at J; junction bases unmatched: 12. CDR3 protein: CASSFFGDRGRWEQYF. DNA for the CDR3: TGTGCCAGCAGCTTTTTTGGGGACAGGGGACGATGGGAGCAGTACTTC. The full variable domain, rest sourced from reference TRBV7-8 and TRBJ2-7, is GAGVSQSPRYKVAKRGQDVALRCDPISGHVSLFWYQQALGQGPEFLTYFQNEAQLDKSGLPSDRFFAERPEGSVSTLKIQRTQQEDSAVYLCASSFFGDRGRWEQYFGPGTRLTVT.

This sequence joins TRBV28 and TRBJ2-1; 9 bases are a match to TRBD2. The germline CDR1 and CDR2 sequences are MDHEN and SYDVKM. The junction had 11 bases not matched to a gene; V was cut back by 2 bases and J by 9 bases. The CDR3 contains 16 residues. Here the CDR3 DNA reads TGTGCCAGCAGTTTAGGGCTAGCGGGAACTCAGACTGAGCAGTTCTTC. Its protein is CASSLGLAGTQTEQFF.

This clone has only a few counts. The V gene is TRBV30, the J gene TRBJ2-7; perhaps D is TRBD1 or TRBD2 (5 bases each). The germline V and J ends were trimmed by 2 bases and 2 bases, with 13 bases remaining between them. This CDR3 contains 14 residues. The germline V gene encodes CDR1 GTSNPN and CDR2 SVGIG (reference sequence). The CDR3 spells CAWSTPGRPYEQYF. The CDR3 DNA reads as TGTGCCTGGAGTACACCGGGACGGCCCTACGAGCAGTACTTC.

This rearrangement joins TRBV2 to TRBJ2-3, with D possibly being TRBD2 (5 bases). This CDR3 spans 16 amino acids. Germline CDR1 reads SNHLY; CDR2 reads FYNNEI. V shed 4 bases and J shed 2 bases, with 16 bases lying between them. This CDR3 is CASSGGNYPDTDTQYF. For the CDR3, the DNA is TGTGCCAGCAGTGGAGGGAACTACCCGGACACAGATACGCAGTATTTT.

This sequence joins TRBV27 and TRBJ1-2; D is perhaps TRBD1 (6 bases). From germline, CDR1 is MNHEY and CDR2 SMNVEV (reference sequence). V lost 7 bases and J 3 bases, leaving 18 bases between the germline ends. The CDR3 has 15 residues. CDR3 sequence reads: CASTPSGGLDYGYTF. The CDR3 bases are TGTGCCAGCACCCCATCCGGGGGGCTCGACTATGGCTACACCTTC.

The chain recombines TRBV7-6 with TRBJ2-7; a possible D gene is TRBD1 (6 bases). Per germline, CDR1 SGHVS and CDR2 FNYEAQ. Deletions cut 3 bases from V and 5 bases from J, with 11 bases between. This CDR3 has 13 amino acids. The CDR3 DNA reads TGTGCCAGCAGCTTTCGCAGGGGCCACGAGCAGTACTTC. Translating gives CASSFRRGHEQYF. Based on the CDR3 plus reference TRBV7-6 and TRBJ2-7, the full variable domain is GAGVSQSPRYKVTKRGQDVALRCDPISGHVSLYWYRQALGQGPEFLTYFNYEAQQDKSGLPNDRFSAERPEGSISTLTIQRTEQRDSAMYRCASSFRRGHEQYFGPGTRLTVT.

The chain carries TRBV29-1 and TRBJ2-2; 7 positions match TRBD2. CDR1 SQVTM and CDR2 ANQGSEA come from the germline V gene. This CDR3 spans 19 amino acids. V lost 2 bases and J lost 0; bases outside the gene matches: 15. The DNA for the CDR3 is TGCAGCGTTGAATTGGGAGGGTTGGGGGGAGGAACGAACACCGGGGAGCTGTTTTTT. Amino acid sequence: CSVELGGLGGGTNTGELFF.

V and J are TRBV9 and TRBJ2-1, with D hard to call. V lost 4 bases, J lost 3 bases, and 8 bases lay in between. The CDR3 consists of 13 residues. Germline-derived CDR1 and CDR2 are SGDLS and YYNGEE. The DNA of the CDR3 is TGTGCCAGCAGCTGGGCGGACTACAATGAGCAGTTCTTC. It specifies CASSWADYNEQFF.

The chain is built from TRBV28 and TRBJ1-1, with D possibly matching TRBD1 (6 bases). Trimming stripped 4 bases from V and 10 bases from J, with 16 bases between. CDR1 and CDR2 (germline): MDHEN, SYDVKM. CDR3 length equals 13 residues. Here the CDR3 DNA reads TGTGCCAGCAGTTACGCCCGGGGGCGCTTAGCTTTCTTT. Its protein is CASSYARGRLAFF. Variable domain in full (rest from reference TRBV28 and TRBJ1-1): DVKVTQSSRYLVKRTGEKVFLECVQDMDHENMFWYRQDPGLGLRLIYFSYDVKMKEKGDIPEGYSVSREKKERFSLILESASTNQTSMYLCASSYARGRLAFFGQGTRLTVV.

V gene TRBV6-1 combines with J gene TRBJ2-7, with D uncertain. This CDR3 is 15 amino acids long. From germline, CDR1 is MNHNS and CDR2 SASEGT. V was shortened by 2 bases and J by 0 bases, with 11 bases between the two germline ends. Here the CDR3 DNA reads TGTGCCAGCAGTGAAAAGGACGACGACTCCTACGAGCAGTACTTC. This encodes CASSEKDDDSYEQYF.

Only one count was recorded for this clone. The rearrangement links TRBV6-4 to TRBJ2-3; 9 bases are a match to TRBD1. Losses at the gene ends were 0 bases for V and 6 bases for J; bases not matched to a gene: 4. CDR3 length: 15 amino acids. Germline lookup yields CDR1 MRHNA and CDR2 SNTAGT. The CDR3 loop reads CASSDSGGQGDTQYF. For the CDR3, the DNA is TGTGCCAGCAGTGACTCGGGTGGACAGGGGGATACGCAGTATTTT.

The CDR3 reads CASSLSGLAGGNTDTQYF. Here the CDR3 DNA reads TGTGCCAGCAGTCTTTCGGGACTAGCGGGGGGCAACACAGATACGCAGTATTTT. V and J are TRBV27 and TRBJ2-3; 15 nucleotides agree with TRBD2. With 5 bases clipped from V and 2 bases from J, the junction kept 8 bases outside the gene matches. CDR3 length: 18 residues. The germline CDR1 and CDR2 sequences are MNHEY and SMNVEV (reference sequence).

This clone was counted between two and nine times. The chain carries TRBV13 and TRBJ1-3; D uncertain. V lost 3 bases and J lost 7, with 7 bases in between. The germline gives CDR1 PRHDT, CDR2 FYEKMQ (reference sequence). CDR3 length: 12 residues. The CDR3 nucleotides read TGTGCCAGCAGCTTGTCTACGAACACCATATATTTT. Translation: CASSLSTNTIYF.

V is TRBV6-1 and J is TRBJ2-1; D is uncertain. Germline CDR1 reads MNHNS; CDR2 reads SASEGT. CDR3 length: 10 residues. V was trimmed by 7 bases and J by 9 bases, leaving 7 bases between them. CDR3 region: CASTRIEQFF. As DNA, the CDR3 is TGTGCCAGCACCCGAATTGAGCAGTTCTTC.

V gene TRBV4-3 combines with J gene TRBJ2-7; no firm D call. Germline V gene lookup returns CDR1 LGHNA and CDR2 YSLEER. Deletions cut 1 base from V and 3 bases from J, with 10 bases between. This CDR3 has 14 amino acids. The CDR3 DNA reads TGCGCCAGCAGCCAAGCCAGGTTCCTCTACGAGCAGTACTTC. Translating gives CASSQARFLYEQYF.

The rearrangement links TRBV7-9 to TRBJ2-2; 11 bases map to TRBD1. Germline CDR1 reads SEHNR; CDR2 reads FQNEAQ (reference sequence). V was pared by 4 bases and J by 5 bases, with 9 bases of the junction left unmatched. CDR3 size: 17 residues. The CDR3 DNA reads as TGTGCCAGCAGCTCCCTCGGGGACAGGGGGAGGACCGGGGAGCTGTTTTTT. Amino acid sequence: CASSSLGDRGRTGELFF.

The chain carries TRBV4-1 and TRBJ2-6; 10 bases map to TRBD2. The CDR3 has 21 residues. The V and J ends lost 1 base and 2 bases, in that order; junction bases with no gene match: 14. CDR1 is MGHRA and CDR2 is YSYEKL in the germline V gene. The CDR3 sequence is CASSQARASGSREAGANVLTF. CDR3 sequence (DNA): TGCGCCAGCAGCCAAGCCCGAGCTAGCGGGAGCCGGGAGGCTGGGGCCAACGTCCTGACTTTC.

V is TRBV9 and J is TRBJ2-3, with D maybe TRBD1 (6 bases). V was trimmed by 0 bases and J by 5 bases, leaving 16 bases between them. The CDR3 is 16 amino acids. Per germline, CDR1 SGDLS and CDR2 YYNGEE. The CDR3 sequence is CASSVGGRQGIDTQYF. Here the CDR3 DNA reads TGTGCCAGCAGCGTAGGCGGTCGGCAGGGGATAGATACGCAGTATTTT.

The chain recombines TRBV5-1 with TRBJ2-7; no firm D call. V was clipped by 4 bases and J by 3 bases, with 5 bases between them. This CDR3 has 11 amino acids. Germline V lookup: CDR1 SGHRS, CDR2 YFSETQ. CDR3 coding DNA: TGCGCCAGCAGCCTAAACTACGAGCAGTACTTC. Protein product: CASSLNYEQYF.

The J gene is TRBJ2-3, the V gene TRBV5-5, with a tentative D call TRBD2 (6 bases). The CDR3 has 14 residues. V lost 4 bases, J lost 0 bases, and 9 bases lay in between. From germline, CDR1 is SGHKS and CDR2 YYEKEE (reference sequence). In DNA, the CDR3 is TGTGCCAGCAGCGGGACTCCAAGCACAGATACGCAGTATTTT. Translation gives CASSGTPSTDTQYF.

This clone is a singleton in its sample. V and J are TRBV5-1 and TRBJ2-7; 9 nucleotides agree with TRBD1. V trimming: 0 bases; J trimming: 3 bases; junction bases outside the gene matches: 4. Germline V lookup: CDR1 SGHRS, CDR2 YFSETQ. The CDR3 totals 15 residues. The chain's CDR3 is CASSLGVTGGYEQYF. CDR3 bases: TGCGCCAGCAGCTTGGGTGTGACAGGGGGCTACGAGCAGTACTTC.

V and J are TRBV7-8 and TRBJ2-7; D may be TRBD1 or TRBD2 (6 bases each). Germline V lookup: CDR1 SGHVS, CDR2 FQNEAQ. Between the trimmed V and J ends, which lost 1 base and 4 bases, there was a span of 11 bases. This CDR3 is 14 amino acids long. The CDR3 region is CASSLGRGGYEQYF. CDR3 DNA: TGTGCCAGCAGCTTAGGCAGGGGAGGATACGAGCAGTACTTC.

This sequence joins TRBV15 and TRBJ2-5, with D perhaps assigned TRBD1 or TRBD2 (5 bases each). Trimming pared 4 bases from V and 1 base from J, leaving 10 bases between. This CDR3 has 14 residues. Per the germline V gene, CDR1 is LNHNV and CDR2 is YYDKDF (reference sequence). DNA for the CDR3: TGTGCCACCAGCAAAGGGACGTCCCAAGAGACCCAGTACTTC. Protein: CATSKGTSQETQYF.